Following are 10 T cell receptor beta chains from one sample sequenced in a study of regulatory T cells in long-lasting Graves disease. Construction of TCR beta libraries relied on iRepertoire HTBI primers and on Arm-PCR targeting CDR3 regions. TCRdb analysed the multiplex PCR reads with MiXCR anew, one entry per CDR3 protein. The table has 440,000 or so distinct CDR3 sequences, more than 12% seen once. Time point defined: newly diagnosed GD, antithyroid drugs for less than 3 months. Making the TCR library involved RNA that had been extracted from PBMCs. This sample also appeared in a second study, on T cells in Graves' hyperthyroidism and ophthalmopathy.

The sample was peripheral blood mononuclear cells (PBMCs), taken at new diagnosis, from a patient treated with antithyroid drugs. The origin of the receptors is a woman in her twenties or thirties with Graves disease.

This clonotype was observed at least ten times. The chain carries TRBV27 and TRBJ2-2; D gene unclear. Germline V CDR1 and CDR2: MNHEY, SMNVEV (reference sequence). The CDR3 runs 13 residues. The germline V and J ends were trimmed by 8 bases and 4 bases, with 11 bases remaining between them. The CDR3 region is CASQKLGTGELFF. The CDR3, as DNA: TGTGCCAGCCAAAAACTGGGCACCGGGGAGCTGTTTTTT.

The chain recombines TRBV11-3 with TRBJ2-5; TRBD2 is a possible D gene (5 bases). In germline, CDR1 is SGHNT, CDR2 YENEEA. Between the trimmed V and J ends, which lost 5 bases and 2 bases, there was a span of 18 bases. The CDR3 spans 16 residues. DNA of the CDR3: TGTGCCAGCAGCAGACGCGGGCGGAGCGGTCAAGAGACCCAGTACTTC. This sequence encodes CASSRRGRSGQETQYF.

This clonotype was found many times. The V and J genes are TRBV9 and TRBJ2-1; 10 positions agree with TRBD2. Trimming at V came to 8 bases and at J to 8 bases, leaving 13 bases not matched to a gene. Germline V gene data show CDR1 as SGDLS and CDR2 as YYNGEE. The CDR3 is made up of 15 amino acids. CDR3 in amino acids: CASSSGRVSRDEQFF. CDR3 in DNA: TGTGCCAGTTCAAGCGGGAGGGTTAGTAGGGATGAGCAGTTCTTC.

CDR3 residues: CASSLLGGRQYNQPQHF. In DNA form, the CDR3 reads TGTGCCAGCAGCTTACTGGGGGGACGGCAGTACAATCAGCCCCAGCATTTT. V and J are TRBV7-2 and TRBJ1-5; a weak D match, TRBD1 (5 bases). The CDR3 consists of 17 residues. Trimming pared 2 bases from V and 3 bases from J, leaving 17 bases between. CDR1 is SGHTA, CDR2 FQGNSA, per germline.

The rearrangement joins TRBV19 to TRBJ2-3, with D possibly matching TRBD2 (6 bases). Germline V gene sequence: CDR1 LNHDA, CDR2 SQIVND (reference sequence). V shed 3 bases and J shed 0 bases, with 13 bases lying between them. This CDR3 comprises 16 residues. This CDR3 is CASSMFGGISTDTQYF. The DNA for the CDR3 is TGTGCCAGTAGTATGTTTGGCGGGATAAGCACAGATACGCAGTATTTT.

The chain links TRBV11-3 to TRBJ2-1; D remains ambiguous. V lost 7 bases, J lost 10 bases, and 11 bases lay in between. The CDR3 length is 11 residues. From germline, CDR1 is SGHNT and CDR2 YENEEA. The CDR3 loop reads CASTSTGEQFF. As DNA, the CDR3 is TGTGCCAGCACATCTACTGGGGAGCAGTTCTTC.

This clonotype was counted many times. In nucleotides, the CDR3 is TGCAGTGCTGGCCTTAGCGAATCCTACGAGCAGTACTTC. This sequence encodes CSAGLSESYEQYF. The rearrangement joins TRBV20-1 to TRBJ2-7; TRBD2 is a possible D gene (5 bases). The CDR3 is made up of 13 amino acids. V lost 5 bases and J 1 base, leaving 12 bases between the germline ends. Germline V gene data show CDR1 as DFQATT and CDR2 as SNEGSKA (reference sequence).

There are many counts of this clonotype. The V call is TRBV20-1, the J call TRBJ2-1, with D tentatively TRBD1 or TRBD2 (6 bases each). V was shortened by 1 base and J by 1 base, with 11 bases between the two germline ends. Germline assignment: CDR1 DFQATT and CDR2 SNEGSKA (reference sequence). The CDR3 has 15 amino acids. Written as DNA, the CDR3 is TGCAGTGCTAGAGGGGGGGCAGGGTCCTACAATGAGCAGTTCTTC. Encoded protein: CSARGGAGSYNEQFF.

There are a few counts of this clonotype. This rearrangement joins TRBV6-1 to TRBJ1-1; D remains unclear. Trimming removed 5 bases from V and 0 bases from J, with 10 bases in between. The CDR3 length is 14 residues. Germline CDR1 reads MNHNS; CDR2 reads SASEGT. The CDR3, as DNA: TGTGCCAGCAGTCCGCTACAGCTGAACACTGAAGCTTTCTTT. It translates to CASSPLQLNTEAFF.

The V call is TRBV6-5, the J call TRBJ2-2; D remains unclear. Germline V lookup: CDR1 MNHEY, CDR2 SVGAGI. V was trimmed by 3 bases and J by 4 bases, leaving 9 bases between them. CDR3 length: 14 amino acids. The CDR3 nucleotides read TGTGCCAGCAGTTATTTCCAGACCACCGGGGAGCTGTTTTTT. Translating it yields CASSYFQTTGELFF.